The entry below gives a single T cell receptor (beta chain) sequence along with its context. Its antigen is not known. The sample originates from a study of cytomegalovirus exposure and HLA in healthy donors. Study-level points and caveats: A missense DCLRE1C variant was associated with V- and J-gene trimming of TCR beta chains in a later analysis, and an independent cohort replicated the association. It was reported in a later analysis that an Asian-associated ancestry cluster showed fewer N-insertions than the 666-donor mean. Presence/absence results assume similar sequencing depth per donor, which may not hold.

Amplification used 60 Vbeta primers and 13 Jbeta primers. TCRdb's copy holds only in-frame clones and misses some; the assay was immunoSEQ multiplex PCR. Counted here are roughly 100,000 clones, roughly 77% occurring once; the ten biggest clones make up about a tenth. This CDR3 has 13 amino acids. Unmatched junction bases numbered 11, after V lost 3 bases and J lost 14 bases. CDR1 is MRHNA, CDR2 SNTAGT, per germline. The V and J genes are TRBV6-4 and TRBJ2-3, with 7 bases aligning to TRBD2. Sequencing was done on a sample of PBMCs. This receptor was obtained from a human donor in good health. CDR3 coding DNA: TGTGCCAGCAGTGAGAGTGAGGCGGGGGAGGGGTATTTT. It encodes CASSESEAGEGYF.